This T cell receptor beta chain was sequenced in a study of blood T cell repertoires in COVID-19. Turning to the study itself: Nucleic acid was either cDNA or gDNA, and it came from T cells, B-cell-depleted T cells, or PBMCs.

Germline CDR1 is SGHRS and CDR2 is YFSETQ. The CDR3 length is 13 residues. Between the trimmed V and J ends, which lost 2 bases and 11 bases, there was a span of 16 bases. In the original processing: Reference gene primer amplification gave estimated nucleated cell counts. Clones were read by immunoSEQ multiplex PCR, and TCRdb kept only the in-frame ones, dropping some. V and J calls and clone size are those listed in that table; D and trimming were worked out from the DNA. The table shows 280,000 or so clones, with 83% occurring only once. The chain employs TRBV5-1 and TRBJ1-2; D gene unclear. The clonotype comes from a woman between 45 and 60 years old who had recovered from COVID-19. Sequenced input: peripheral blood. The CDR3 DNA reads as TGCGCCAGCAGCTTCTTTGAGGCTGAGGTTTACACCTTC. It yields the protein CASSFFEAEVYTF.